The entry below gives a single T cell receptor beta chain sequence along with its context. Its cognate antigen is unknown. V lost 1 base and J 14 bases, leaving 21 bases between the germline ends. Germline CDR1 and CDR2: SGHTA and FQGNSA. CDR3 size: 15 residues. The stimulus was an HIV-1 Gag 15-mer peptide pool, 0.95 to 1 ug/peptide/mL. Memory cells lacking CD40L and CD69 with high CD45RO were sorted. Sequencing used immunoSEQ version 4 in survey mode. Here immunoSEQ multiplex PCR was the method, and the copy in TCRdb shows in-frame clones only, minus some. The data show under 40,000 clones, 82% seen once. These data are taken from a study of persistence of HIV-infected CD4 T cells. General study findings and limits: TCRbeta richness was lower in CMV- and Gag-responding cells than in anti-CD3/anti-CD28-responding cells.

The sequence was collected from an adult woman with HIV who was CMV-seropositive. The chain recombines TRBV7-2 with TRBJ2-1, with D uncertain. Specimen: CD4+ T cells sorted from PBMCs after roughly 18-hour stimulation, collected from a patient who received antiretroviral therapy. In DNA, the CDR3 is TGTGCCAGCAGCTTAGAAGGGTCGGCTGGGTCTACAAAGTTCTTC. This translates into CASSLEGSAGSTKFF.